The 21 T cell receptor beta chains below were found in one sample sequenced in a study of blood T cell repertoires in COVID-19. TCRdb keeps only in-frame clones here, not all; method: immunoSEQ multiplex PCR. Here the sample spans more than 300,000 clones, nearly 90% being singletons. Sequenced sample: PBMCs or T cells enriched from blood (not recorded which). The receptor source for this set is a woman aged 25 to 45 who had recovered from COVID-19.

This clone was found once. The chain recombines TRBV9 with TRBJ2-3; 7 bases match TRBD2. Unmatched junction bases numbered 5, after V lost 0 bases and J lost 1 base. The germline gives CDR1 SGDLS, CDR2 YYNGEE. The CDR3 runs 16 residues. In nucleotides, the CDR3 is TGTGCCAGCAGCGTAGCAGCGGGGCTCCGCACAGATACGCAGTATTTT. Its translation is CASSVAAGLRTDTQYF. Combining the CDR3 with reference TRBV9 and TRBJ2-3 gives the whole variable domain DSGVTQTPKHLITATGQRVTLRCSPRSGDLSVYWYQQSLDQGLQFLIQYYNGEERAKGNILERFSAQQFPDLHSELNLSSLELGDSALYFCASSVAAGLRTDTQYFGPGTRLTVL.

This chain connects TRBV7-5 to TRBJ2-3; TRBD2, the table's D call, was not compared with the DNA. TRBV7-5 represents a pseudogene. This CDR3 has 15 residues. The CDR3 sequence is CARSPERGHPDTQYF. The CDR3 DNA reads as TGTGCCAGAAGCCCAGAGCGGGGGCATCCAGATACGCAGTATTTT.

This clone was counted a single time. This chain links TRBV6-5 with TRBJ1-2, with D possibly being TRBD1 (5 bases). The CDR3 length is 16 residues. Germline-derived CDR1 and CDR2 are MNHEY and SVGAGI. The V gene lost 0 bases and the J gene lost 3 bases, with 14 bases spanning the gap. This chain's CDR3 is CASSYSIQGADYGYTF. CDR3 DNA sequence: TGTGCCAGCAGTTACTCGATCCAGGGCGCAGACTATGGCTACACCTTC.

The chain joins TRBV6-5 to TRBJ1-5; 7 bases line up with TRBD1. Looked up from germline, CDR1 is MNHEY and CDR2 is SVGAGI. There are 15 residues in the CDR3. V dropped 4 bases and J dropped 4; count of bases not matched to a gene: 7. The CDR3 DNA follows: TGTGCCAGCAGTTCCAGACAGGGCTTAAATCAGCCCCAGCATTTT. This translates into CASSSRQGLNQPQHF.

The V and J genes are TRBV2 and TRBJ1-1, with TRBD1 as a possible D gene (6 bases). V was clipped by 10 bases and J by 4 bases, with 13 bases between them. CDR3 length: 12 residues. Germline CDR1 SNHLY, CDR2 FYNNEI. CDR3 amino acids: CATPGGATEAFF. CDR3 sequence (DNA): TGTGCCACTCCGGGGGGGGCCACTGAAGCTTTCTTT.

The rearrangement links TRBV9 to TRBJ2-5; TRBD2 matches 11 bases. V was pared by 3 bases and J by 1 base, with 2 bases of the junction left unmatched. CDR3 length: 15 residues. Germline V gene lookup returns CDR1 SGDLS and CDR2 YYNGEE. The DNA for the CDR3 is TGTGCCAGCAGCGCTAGCGGGGGGCCCCAAGAGACCCAGTACTTC. Translating it yields CASSASGGPQETQYF.

The rearrangement links TRBV24-1 to TRBJ2-2; a possible D gene is TRBD1 (6 bases). The germline V gene encodes CDR1 KGHDR and CDR2 SFDVKD. The CDR3 has 14 amino acids. The V and J ends lost 6 bases and 6 bases respectively, with 13 bases between them. The chain's CDR3 is CATSPTGFAGELFF. The CDR3 region has the DNA TGTGCCACCAGTCCCACAGGGTTCGCCGGGGAGCTGTTTTTT.

The V gene is TRBV7-9, the J gene TRBJ2-3, with D possibly being TRBD1 (5 bases). CDR1 is SEHNR, CDR2 FQNEAQ, per germline (reference sequence). The CDR3 contains 14 residues. Trimming removed 1 base from V and 1 base from J, with 6 bases in between. As DNA, the CDR3 is TGTGCCAGCAGCTTAGTCAGGGGCACAGATACGCAGTATTTT. As protein: CASSLVRGTDTQYF.

J is TRBJ1-1 and V is TRBV30, with D perhaps TRBD1 (5 bases). The length of the CDR3 is 12 residues. Germline CDR1 GTSNPN, CDR2 SVGIG (reference sequence). V was clipped by 2 bases and J by 7 bases, with 11 bases between them. CDR3 protein: CAWSPGVGEAFF. CDR3 DNA sequence: TGTGCCTGGAGTCCGGGGGTCGGTGAAGCTTTCTTT. The complete variable domain, with remaining parts taken from reference TRBV30 and TRBJ1-1, reads SQTIHQWPATLVQPVGSPLSLECTVEGTSNPNLYWYRQAAGRGLQLLFYSVGIGQISSEVPQNLSASRPQDRQFILSSKKLLLSDSGFYLCAWSPGVGEAFFGQGTRLTVV.

The chain recombines TRBV5-5 with TRBJ2-3, with TRBD2 identical over 13 bases. Per germline, CDR1 SGHKS and CDR2 YYEKEE (reference sequence). The CDR3 has 16 amino acids. Losses at the gene ends were 0 bases for V and 4 bases for J; bases not matched to a gene: 2. CDR3 region: CASSLAGLAGSDTQYF. The CDR3 coding sequence is TGTGCCAGCAGCTTGGCGGGACTAGCGGGGTCAGATACGCAGTATTTT.

The table lists this clone with a count of one. The chain recombines TRBV7-2 with TRBJ1-2; 8 nucleotides line up with TRBD1. Germline-derived CDR1 and CDR2 are SGHTA and FQGNSA. J lost 4 bases, V lost 6 bases, and 7 bases had no gene match. CDR3 length: 14 amino acids. CDR3 region: CASRPGGSGYGYTF. The DNA for the CDR3 is TGTGCCAGCAGACCAGGGGGCTCGGGCTATGGCTACACCTTC.

The chain employs TRBV27 and TRBJ2-3; TRBD2 aligns across 8 bases. CDR1 is MNHEY and CDR2 is SMNVEV in the germline V gene (reference sequence). This CDR3 has 16 amino acids. V lost 6 bases to trimming and J lost 4 bases; unmatched junction nucleotides: 12. CDR3 amino acids: CASSANLWRGADTQYF. The CDR3 DNA reads as TGTGCCAGCAGCGCCAACCTTTGGCGGGGGGCAGATACGCAGTATTTT.

The chain links TRBV27 to TRBJ1-5, with D unclear. CDR3 length: 15 residues. Trimming shortened V by 4 bases and J by 0 bases, and 10 bases separated the two germline ends. Germline V CDR1 and CDR2: MNHEY, SMNVEV (reference sequence). CDR3 loop: CASSYGVGSNQPQHF. As DNA, the CDR3 is TGTGCCAGCAGTTACGGGGTTGGTAGCAATCAGCCCCAGCATTTT.

V is TRBV19 and J is TRBJ1-6; 10 bases align to TRBD1. CDR1 and CDR2 from the germline V gene are LNHDA and SQIVND (reference sequence). V lost 9 bases and J lost 4; bases outside the gene matches: 6. The CDR3 contains 15 residues. DNA for the CDR3: TGTGCCAGCCGGACAGGGGGGTCTTATAATTCACCCCTCCACTTT. Amino acid sequence: CASRTGGSYNSPLHF.

This chain joins TRBV5-4 and TRBJ1-1; 12 bases are shared with TRBD1. The germline gives CDR1 SGHNT, CDR2 YYREEE (reference sequence). The CDR3 spans 18 residues. V shed 0 bases and J 1 base; nucleotides not matched to a gene: 7. The CDR3 coding sequence is TGTGCCAGCAGCTTGGGACCGGGACAGGGGGCCGCGAACACTGAAGCTTTCTTT. It encodes CASSLGPGQGAANTEAFF.

V is TRBV30 and J is TRBJ1-5; D call uncertain. The length of the CDR3 is 13 residues. The V and J ends lost 2 bases and 5 bases respectively, with 10 bases between them. Germline V gene data show CDR1 as GTSNPN and CDR2 as SVGIG (reference sequence). CDR3 amino acids: CAWSLSRDQPQHF. The CDR3 DNA sequence: TGTGCCTGGAGTCTGTCCCGTGATCAGCCCCAGCATTTT.

The rearrangement links TRBV13 to TRBJ1-6; the D gene is possibly TRBD1 (6 bases). Trimming shortened V by 2 bases and J by 8 bases, and 10 bases separated the two germline ends. The CDR3 has 14 residues. Germline CDR1 is PRHDT and CDR2 is FYEKMQ (reference sequence). The CDR3 loop reads CASSLWAGDSPLHF. In nucleotides, the CDR3 is TGTGCCAGCAGCTTATGGGCAGGGGATTCACCCCTCCACTTT.

The chain is built from TRBV5-5 and TRBJ1-5; the D gene is possibly TRBD1 (6 bases). The CDR3 consists of 15 residues. V lost 0 bases and J 3 bases, leaving 10 bases between the germline ends. Germline values: CDR1 SGHKS, CDR2 YYEKEE (reference sequence). This CDR3 reads CASSLEDRTNQPQHF. The CDR3, as DNA: TGTGCCAGCAGCTTGGAGGACAGAACCAATCAGCCCCAGCATTTT.

The chain uses TRBV6-4 and TRBJ1-5; D gene ambiguous. The CDR3 length is 17 residues. CDR1 is MRHNA and CDR2 is SNTAGT in the germline V gene. V shed 0 bases and J shed 0 bases, with 12 bases lying between them. The CDR3 bases are TGTGCCAGCAGTGACTCGTGGCAGGAGGGTAGCAATCAGCCCCAGCATTTT. Translating gives CASSDSWQEGSNQPQHF.

The V call is TRBV19, the J call TRBJ1-2, with 7 bases aligning to TRBD1. V dropped 1 base and J dropped 10; count of bases not matched to a gene: 3. Germline V gives CDR1 LNHDA, CDR2 SQIVND (reference sequence). The CDR3 has 12 amino acids. The CDR3 sequence is CASSIADRAYTF. DNA for the CDR3: TGTGCCAGTAGTATAGCCGACAGGGCCTACACCTTC.

The chain combines TRBV7-2 with TRBJ1-6; maybe TRBD1 (5 bases). The germline CDR1 and CDR2 sequences are SGHTA and FQGNSA. This CDR3 spans 15 amino acids. V lost 4 bases and J 7 bases, leaving 14 bases between the germline ends. The CDR3 spells CASSYDGGRNSPLHF. DNA for the CDR3: TGTGCCAGCAGCTACGACGGGGGGAGGAATTCACCCCTCCACTTT. Supplemented by reference TRBV7-2 and TRBJ1-6, the full variable domain reads GAGVSQSPSNKVTEKGKDVELRCDPISGHTALYWYRQSLGQGLEFLIYFQGNSAPDKSGLPSDRFSAERTGGSVSTLTIQRTQQEDSAVYLCASSYDGGRNSPLHFGNGTRLTVT.